This entry lists 6 T cell receptor beta chains sequenced from one sample in a study of OX40 agonist ivuxolimab in advanced cancers. The data were produced by immunoSEQ multiplex PCR, yet TCRdb's version contains in-frame clones alone and is incomplete. Of around 76,000 clones listed, around 85% are singletons. The sequences come from CD4+ or CD8+ T cells sorted from blood, collected in a trial of the OX40 agonist ivuxolimab. The receptors derive from an adult with an advanced solid tumor such as melanoma, head and neck, liver or kidney cancer.

The chain is built from TRBV5-5 and TRBJ1-3; D is perhaps TRBD1 (6 bases). The CDR3 loop spans 14 amino acids. The V end lost 5 bases, the J end lost 1 base, and 10 bases lay between the germline ends. The germline CDR1 and CDR2 sequences are SGHKS and YYEKEE (reference sequence). The DNA for the CDR3 is TGTGCCAGCAGTCTCGGACAGTCTGGAAACACCATATATTTT. It codes for CASSLGQSGNTIYF.

The CDR3 nucleotides are TGTGCCAGCAGTTTATCCCACGGGGGCAATCAGCCCCAGCATTTT. It yields the protein CASSLSHGGNQPQHF. The chain joins TRBV28 to TRBJ1-5; D gene unclear. The CDR3 is made up of 15 amino acids. Germline V CDR1 and CDR2: MDHEN, SYDVKM. V lost 1 base to trimming and J lost 2 bases, with 9 bases between them.

This clone was seen once. V usage is TRBV28 and J usage is TRBJ2-6; D is undetermined. Germline V gene data show CDR1 as MDHEN and CDR2 as SYDVKM. The V end was cut by 6 bases, the J end by 4 bases, with 7 bases between. The CDR3 loop spans 13 amino acids. The CDR3 DNA is TGTGCCAGCAGACACCTCGGGGCCAACGTCCTGACTTTC. It codes for CASRHLGANVLTF.

This clone is a singleton in its sample. This chain links TRBV9 with TRBJ2-1; TRBD2 matches 14 bases. The CDR3 runs 18 residues. The V gene end was trimmed by 4 bases and the J gene end by 6 bases; junction bases not matched to a gene: 12. CDR1 and CDR2 (germline): SGDLS, YYNGEE. CDR3 nucleotide sequence: TGTGCCAGCAGCCAACGGACTAGCGGGAGGTCATGGGGCAATGAGCAGTTCTTC. It codes for CASSQRTSGRSWGNEQFF.

The V call is TRBV7-9, the J call TRBJ1-4; D possibly corresponds to TRBD1 (5 bases). V dropped 8 bases and J dropped 8 bases, with 15 bases sitting between them. There are 13 residues in the CDR3. CDR1 is SEHNR, CDR2 FQNEAQ, per germline (reference sequence). CDR3 in amino acids: CASDRGIREKLFF. CDR3 bases: TGTGCCAGCGACAGAGGGATTCGGGAAAAACTGTTTTTT.

This clone occurred once. Additional DNA sequences in this sample encode the identical CDR3. V and J are TRBV25-1 and TRBJ2-5; D is undetermined. V was trimmed by 0 bases and J by 2 bases, leaving 10 bases between them. The CDR3 has 15 amino acids. Germline CDR1 reads MGHDK; CDR2 reads SYGVNS. The CDR3 loop reads CASSEYKGRQETQYF. In DNA, the CDR3 is TGTGCCAGCAGTGAATATAAGGGAAGACAAGAGACCCAGTACTTC.